This TCR beta chain is from a study of T cells after yellow fever vaccination. The study's findings and limits: Some clonotypes were seen in both the CD4 and the CD8 compartments. These made up a small share and likely arose from convergent recombination.

V lost 2 bases to trimming and J lost 3 bases, with 12 bases between them. The germline V gene encodes CDR1 MNHEY and CDR2 SMNVEV (reference sequence). The CDR3 has 15 residues. TCRdb re-analysed the 5' RACE reads in MiXCR, keeping a single row per CDR3 protein. This table has hundreds of thousands of distinct CDR3 sequences, 6% to 8% appearing once. About this clonotype itself: Its antigen is currently unknown.

Material: PBMCs, obtained 5 days after the yellow fever booster vaccination. V gene TRBV27 combines with J gene TRBJ2-3; the D is unclear. This receptor was obtained from a man aged 25-45 years who received the YFV17D yellow fever vaccine. This CDR3 is CASSLQPFGTDTQYF. For the CDR3, the DNA is TGTGCCAGCAGTTTACAGCCCTTTGGGACAGATACGCAGTATTTT.